This entry is about one T cell receptor beta chain. The data originate from a study of blood T cell repertoires in COVID-19. V gave up 4 bases and J gave up 4 bases; unmatched junction bases: 4. This CDR3 spans 14 amino acids. CDR1 SGHTA and CDR2 FQGTGA come from the germline V gene. Produced via immunoSEQ multiplex PCR; TCRdb's table is partial and in-frame only. This sample has approximately 250,000 clones; more than 80% occur once, and the top ten carry over 4%. The chain carries TRBV7-3 and TRBJ2-3; TRBD1 matches at 8 bases. Source material: PBMCs or T cells enriched from blood (not recorded which). This receptor was obtained from a woman aged 25-40 years with acute COVID-19. In DNA, the CDR3 is TGTGCCAGCAGCTCCGGACAGGGATCAGATACGCAGTATTTT. The encoded protein is CASSSGQGSDTQYF.